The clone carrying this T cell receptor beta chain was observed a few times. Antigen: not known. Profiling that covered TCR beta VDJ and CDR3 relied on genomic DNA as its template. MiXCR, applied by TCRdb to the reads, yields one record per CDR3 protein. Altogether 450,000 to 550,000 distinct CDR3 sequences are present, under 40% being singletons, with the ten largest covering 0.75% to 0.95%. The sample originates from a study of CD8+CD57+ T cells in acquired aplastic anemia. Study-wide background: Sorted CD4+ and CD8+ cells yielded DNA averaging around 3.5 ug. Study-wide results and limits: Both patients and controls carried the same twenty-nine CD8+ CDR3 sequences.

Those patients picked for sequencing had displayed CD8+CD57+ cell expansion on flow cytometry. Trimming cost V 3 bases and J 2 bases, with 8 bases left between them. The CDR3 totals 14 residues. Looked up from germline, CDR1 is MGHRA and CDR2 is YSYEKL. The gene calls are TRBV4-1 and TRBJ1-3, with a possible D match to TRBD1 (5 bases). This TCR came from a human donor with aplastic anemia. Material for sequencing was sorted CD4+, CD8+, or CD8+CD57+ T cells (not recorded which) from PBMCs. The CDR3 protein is CASSQPGTGNTIYF. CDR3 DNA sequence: TGCGCCAGCAGCCAGCCAGGGACTGGAAACACCATATATTTT.